These 10 T cell receptor beta chains were sequenced from one sample in a study of shared clonotypes between healthy human individuals. As defined, naive CD8 cells were CD45RO-negative and positively selected for CCR7, with terminally differentiated effector memory CD45RA+ cells excluded. Sequenced by immunoSEQ multiplex PCR; TCRdb stores in-frame clones only, minus some. The sample records millions of clones, roughly 95% being singletons. The sequenced sample was naive CD8+ T cells sorted from blood. Receptors originate from a man between 18 and 35 years old in good health.

The chain carries TRBV7-9 and TRBJ2-1; 7 bases line up with TRBD2. This CDR3 spans 19 amino acids. Germline loops: CDR1 SEHNR, CDR2 FQNEAQ (reference sequence). J was trimmed by 4 bases and V by 5 bases; bases with no gene match: 20. This CDR3 reads CASSAPLASSGKYYNEQFF. In nucleotides, the CDR3 is TGTGCCAGCAGCGCCCCACTGGCGTCTAGCGGAAAATATTACAATGAGCAGTTCTTC.

The chain links TRBV7-6 to TRBJ2-7, with 8 bases aligning to TRBD1. The CDR3 is made up of 14 amino acids. V dropped 5 bases and J dropped 5; count of bases not matched to a gene: 8. Looked up from germline, CDR1 is SGHVS and CDR2 is FNYEAQ. The CDR3 spells CASSPRTGPHEQYF. Written as DNA, the CDR3 is TGTGCCAGCAGCCCCCGGACAGGGCCCCACGAGCAGTACTTC.

V gene TRBV7-9 combines with J gene TRBJ2-3, with TRBD2 identical over 7 bases. Looked up from germline, CDR1 is SEHNR and CDR2 is FQNEAQ (reference sequence). V lost 2 bases and J lost 2; bases outside the gene matches: 7. This CDR3 is 16 amino acids long. The CDR3 region is CASSLPAGEVTDTQYF. The DNA of the CDR3 is TGTGCCAGCAGCTTACCGGCGGGAGAGGTCACAGATACGCAGTATTTT.

For this clone: At the DNA level, this CDR3 is encoded by other sequences in the same sample as well. The genes are TRBV4-1 and TRBJ2-7; 10 nucleotides line up with TRBD1. Germline CDR1 and CDR2: MGHRA and YSYEKL. The ends lost 0 bases at V and 2 bases at J; junction bases unmatched: 1. CDR3 length equals 15 residues. The CDR3 DNA reads as TGCGCCAGCAGCCAAGATGGGACAGGGGCCTACGAGCAGTACTTC. Protein sequence: CASSQDGTGAYEQYF.

This chain joins TRBV5-5 and TRBJ1-6; D perhaps matches TRBD1 (5 bases). The V end was cut by 1 base, the J end by 8 bases, with 10 bases between. CDR3 length: 14 amino acids. Germline V lookup: CDR1 SGHKS, CDR2 YYEKEE (reference sequence). In nucleotides, the CDR3 is TGTGCCAGCAGCTTGCCTCCGGGGGATTCACCCCTCCACTTT. This encodes CASSLPPGDSPLHF.

The chain combines TRBV28 with TRBJ2-7; 10 bases are a match to TRBD2. V trimming: 7 bases; J trimming: 4 bases; junction bases outside the gene matches: 7. The CDR3 consists of 14 residues. CDR1 MDHEN and CDR2 SYDVKM come from the germline V gene. The CDR3 bases are TGTGCCAGCACTAGCCCGGGACTAGCGTACGAGCAGTACTTC. Protein product: CASTSPGLAYEQYF.

This sequence joins TRBV6-1 and TRBJ2-3; D is unclear. CDR1 is MNHNS, CDR2 SASEGT, per germline. Trimming took off 1 base at V and 3 bases at J, with 8 bases between the two ends. The CDR3 is 14 residues long. DNA of the CDR3: TGTGCCAGCAGTGAAGTAAGTGGAACAGATACGCAGTATTTT. The encoded protein is CASSEVSGTDTQYF.

The J gene is TRBJ2-5, the V gene TRBV28; TRBD1 might be the D (5 bases). Trimming pared 4 bases from V and 2 bases from J, leaving 11 bases between. CDR1 is MDHEN and CDR2 is SYDVKM in the germline V gene. There are 14 residues in the CDR3. The CDR3 nucleotides read TGTGCCAGCAGTTCTCCAGGGATACAAGAGACCCAGTACTTC. It yields the protein CASSSPGIQETQYF.

The CDR3 nucleotides are TGCGCCAGCAGCCAAGAGCCAGGCTTCTATGGCTACACCTTC. Protein: CASSQEPGFYGYTF. The chain joins TRBV4-1 to TRBJ1-2; D unclear. The V gene lost 0 bases and the J gene lost 4 bases, with 9 bases spanning the gap. Germline assignment: CDR1 MGHRA and CDR2 YSYEKL. This CDR3 is 14 amino acids long.

This clone was counted once. The genes are TRBV7-3 and TRBJ1-1, with 8 bases identical to TRBD1. The CDR3 loop spans 14 amino acids. The V segment lost 5 bases and the J segment 3 bases; nucleotides outside the gene matches: 5. Germline CDR1 reads SGHTA; CDR2 reads FQGTGA. In DNA form, the CDR3 reads TGTGCCAGCAGCACGACAGGGGTTGACACTGAAGCTTTCTTT. Its translation: CASSTTGVDTEAFF.